Sequencing of this TCR beta chain was carried out in a study of T cell responses to AZD1222 COVID-19 vaccine. Study information: Second-dose groups at about 4 or about 12 weeks were pooled. Study-level points and caveats: Repertoire sampling was restricted to post-peak T cell response timepoints.

Using immunoSEQ multiplex PCR, the repertoire was profiled, and TCRdb retains in-frame clones only, with some absent. The table records about 130,000 clones, about 91% of them present only once. Note on this clone: Its antigen is undetermined.

The germline V gene encodes CDR1 KGHSH and CDR2 LQKENI. The CDR3 length is 13 residues. V dropped 3 bases and J dropped 5 bases, with 10 bases sitting between them. The sequence came from an adult in good health. This sequence joins TRBV18 and TRBJ2-5; D unclear. The sequenced sample was peripheral blood, obtained on day 0 of AZD1222 vaccination. Here the CDR3 reads CASSPSIGETQYF. Written as DNA, the CDR3 is TGTGCCAGCTCACCCTCGATAGGGGAGACCCAGTACTTC.